The 25 T cell receptor beta chains given below trace back to one sample, sequenced in a study of response to subunit inactivated influenza vaccine. TCRdb ran MiXCR on the RT-PCR reads and lists one entry per CDR3 protein. Of roughly 760,000 distinct CDR3 sequences listed, approximately 21% are singletons. The sequences come from PBMCs from blood, collected 5 days after vaccination. The receptors derive from a middle-aged man who received an inactivated influenza vaccine.

This clonotype was counted a few times. The chain employs TRBV6-2 or TRBV6-3 and TRBJ2-3; TRBD2 might be the D (6 bases). CDR3 length equals 14 residues. CDR1 is MNHEY and CDR2 is SVGEGT in the germline V gene. The germline V and J ends were trimmed by 4 bases and 6 bases, with 14 bases remaining between them. The CDR3 DNA reads TGTGCCAGCAGTTCAGGGACTGCCGTGGATACGCAGTATTTT. It is translated as CASSSGTAVDTQYF.

This clonotype was observed a few times. The chain has TRBV5-5 and TRBJ2-3; no definite D call. Trimming shortened V by 6 bases and J by 1 base, and 12 bases separated the two germline ends. The CDR3 extends over 14 amino acids. Germline CDR1 is SGHKS and CDR2 is YYEKEE (reference sequence). Here the CDR3 DNA reads TGTGCCAGCAAGGACGACCACCGCACAGATACGCAGTATTTT. Translated, it gives CASKDDHRTDTQYF. Variable domain in full (rest from reference TRBV5-5 and TRBJ2-3): DAGVTQSPTHLIKTRGQQVTLRCSPISGHKSVSWYQQVLGQGPQFIFQYYEKEERGRGNFPDRFSARQFPNYSSELNVNALLLGDSALYLCASKDDHRTDTQYFGPGTRLTVL.

The chain is built from TRBV20-1 and TRBJ2-7, with 11 nucleotides matching TRBD2. V was clipped by 4 bases and J by 1 base; unmatched bases: 6. The CDR3 length is 15 residues. Germline CDR1 reads DFQATT; CDR2 reads SNEGSKA (reference sequence). CDR3 loop: CSATTLAGGSYEQYF. CDR3 DNA: TGCAGTGCTACCACGCTAGCGGGGGGATCCTACGAGCAGTACTTC.

The chain links TRBV25-1 to TRBJ2-2, with D possibly matching TRBD1 (6 bases). This CDR3 is 16 amino acids long. Deletions cut 6 bases from V and 5 bases from J, with 19 bases between. Germline lookup yields CDR1 MGHDK and CDR2 SYGVNS. In nucleotides, the CDR3 is TGTGCCAGCAGGAATACCGGGACACCAATGACCGGGGAGCTGTTTTTT. Amino acid sequence: CASRNTGTPMTGELFF.

The chain uses TRBV12-3 or TRBV12-4 and TRBJ2-7, with D perhaps TRBD2 (5 bases). The CDR3 sequence is 14 residues long. V was trimmed by 5 bases and J by 1 base, leaving 12 bases between them. CDR3 sequence: CASSPRGMSYEQYF. CDR3 DNA sequence: TGTGCCAGCAGTCCTCGGGGTATGTCCTACGAGCAGTACTTC.

This clonotype was detected ten times or more. The chain uses TRBV12-3 or TRBV12-4 and TRBJ1-5, with 9 nucleotides matching TRBD1. The CDR3 covers 14 residues. Germline trimming cut 6 bases from V and 8 bases from J; bases unmatched to any gene: 8. CDR3 DNA sequence: TGTGCCAGCAGGCGACAGGGGGTCGGGGAGCCCCAGCATTTT. This codes for CASRRQGVGEPQHF.

V and J are TRBV5-1 and TRBJ1-1; TRBD1 is a possible D gene (5 bases). CDR1 and CDR2 from the germline V gene are SGHRS and YFSETQ. The CDR3 runs to 13 residues. Deletions cut 2 bases from V and 5 bases from J, with 10 bases between. The CDR3 loop reads CASSFGRETEAFF. The DNA for the CDR3 is TGCGCCAGCAGCTTTGGCAGGGAGACTGAAGCTTTCTTT.

The rearrangement joins TRBV7-9 to TRBJ2-5; 8 bases are a match to TRBD2. CDR1 is SEHNR and CDR2 is FQNEAQ in the germline V gene (reference sequence). Trimming took 10 bases from V and 4 from J; bases not matched to a gene: 14. This CDR3 comprises 15 residues. CDR3: CATIASGPDGETQYF. The CDR3 nucleotides are TGTGCCACTATCGCTAGCGGGCCCGACGGAGAGACCCAGTACTTC.

V usage is TRBV5-1 and J usage is TRBJ1-5; 7 positions match TRBD1. Germline V gene sequence: CDR1 SGHRS, CDR2 YFSETQ. The V gene end was trimmed by 0 bases and the J gene end by 13 bases; junction bases not matched to a gene: 7. This CDR3 contains 13 residues. The DNA for the CDR3 is TGCGCCAGCAGCTTGGACAGGGGCGGGGAACAGCATTTT. Residues: CASSLDRGGEQHF.

The sample holds a few counts of this clonotype. The V and J genes are TRBV7-6 and TRBJ2-7; 7 positions agree with TRBD1. V shed 4 bases and J 5 bases; nucleotides not matched to a gene: 5. Germline lookup yields CDR1 SGHVS and CDR2 FNYEAQ. The CDR3 loop spans 13 amino acids. CDR3 residues: CASSSNRGNEQYF. The CDR3 DNA follows: TGTGCCAGCAGCTCAAACAGGGGCAACGAGCAGTACTTC.

V is TRBV6-1 and J is TRBJ1-1; 9 nucleotides line up with TRBD1. The CDR3 runs 15 residues. The germline V gene has CDR1 MNHNS and CDR2 SASEGT. V lost 4 bases to trimming and J lost 1 base; unmatched junction nucleotides: 4. In nucleotides, the CDR3 is TGTGCCAGCAGTGCACAGACAGGGGGGAACACTGAAGCTTTCTTT. Amino acid sequence: CASSAQTGGNTEAFF.

The chain combines TRBV25-1 with TRBJ2-1; the match to TRBD1 covers 9 bases. V dropped 4 bases and J dropped 4; count of bases not matched to a gene: 14. Germline CDR1 and CDR2: MGHDK and SYGVNS. This CDR3 spans 18 amino acids. For the CDR3, the DNA is TGTGCCAGCAGTGGGGGGCAGGACAGGGGCGCGCGATACAATGAGCAGTTCTTC. Translated: CASSGGQDRGARYNEQFF.

With regard to this clonotype: Since no conserved phenylalanine or tryptophan closes the CDR3, a read error is the likely cause. No DNA is shown, since the ends of the CDR3 on it are uncertain; the CDR3 is the one TCRdb lists. The rearrangement joins TRBV5-6 to TRBJ1-1. Per germline, CDR1 SGHDT and CDR2 YYEEEE. Inclusive of both ends, the CDR3 amounts to 12 amino acids. The CDR3 region is CASSLGPDLLLL.

J is TRBJ2-6 and V is TRBV19; D is uncertain. The germline V gene has CDR1 LNHDA and CDR2 SQIVND (reference sequence). The CDR3 has 14 amino acids. The V end was cut by 2 bases, the J end by 0 bases, with 2 bases between. CDR3 loop: CASSIISGANVLTF. In nucleotides, the CDR3 is TGTGCCAGTAGTATAATCTCTGGGGCCAACGTCCTGACTTTC.

There are many counts of this clonotype. The junction does not match germline at one end; this may be a read error. This rearrangement joins TRBV7-2 to TRBJ2-7; D tentatively reads TRBD1 or TRBD2 (5 bases each). The CDR3 is made up of 13 amino acids. Germline CDR1 SGHTA, CDR2 FQGNSA. CDR3 bases: TGCGCCAGCAGCTTGGGACCATCCTACGAGCAGTACTTC. Amino acids: CASSLGPSYEQYF.

This clonotype has more than one count but fewer than ten. The V gene is TRBV12-3 or TRBV12-4, the J gene TRBJ1-6, with D possibly matching TRBD1 (5 bases). With 1 base removed from V and 6 bases from J, the gap between germline ends came to 16 bases. The CDR3 totals 17 residues. The CDR3 DNA reads as TGTGCCAGCAGTTTAGGGACCATTACTGGGGGTAATTCACCCCTCCACTTT. It translates to CASSLGTITGGNSPLHF.

The chain recombines TRBV7-9 with TRBJ2-2, with a weak D call TRBD1 (6 bases). Trimming took 4 bases from V and 4 from J, leaving 13 bases between them. This CDR3 is 15 amino acids long. CDR1 and CDR2 (germline): SEHNR, FQNEAQ (reference sequence). CDR3 sequence: CASSWTTGFTGELFF. Written as DNA, the CDR3 is TGTGCCAGCAGCTGGACCACAGGGTTCACCGGGGAGCTGTTTTTT.

This clonotype was observed a handful of times. This chain links TRBV20-1 with TRBJ2-5; D is unclear. The CDR3 totals 15 residues. Germline assignment: CDR1 DFQATT and CDR2 SNEGSKA (reference sequence). The V gene lost 2 bases and the J gene lost 3 bases, with 16 bases spanning the gap. The CDR3: CSARLPGRMEETQYF. CDR3 coding DNA: TGCAGTGCTAGATTACCCGGGCGGATGGAAGAGACCCAGTACTTC.

This chain uses TRBV4-2 with TRBJ2-6; D gene unclear. In germline, CDR1 is LGHNA, CDR2 YNFKEQ. Trimming stripped 1 base from V and 9 bases from J, with 7 bases between. This CDR3 comprises 13 residues. The CDR3 here is CASSQGLGNVLTF. The CDR3, as DNA: TGTGCCAGCAGCCAAGGTCTGGGCAACGTCCTGACTTTC.

This chain links TRBV27 with TRBJ1-2, with D possibly TRBD1 on 6 matching bases. The CDR3 runs to 12 residues. Trimming shortened V by 4 bases and J by 8 bases, and 11 bases separated the two germline ends. Looked up from germline, CDR1 is MNHEY and CDR2 is SMNVEV (reference sequence). The CDR3 DNA is TGTGCCAGCAGTTCAACAGGGAAAGGCTACACCTTC. It encodes CASSSTGKGYTF.

CDR3 sequence reads: CASSQDGTRLETQYF. The CDR3 nucleotides are TGTGCCAGCAGCCAAGATGGCACTAGGCTCGAGACCCAGTACTTC. J is TRBJ2-5 and V is TRBV4-2; a weak D match, TRBD2 (5 bases). CDR1 and CDR2 from the germline V gene are LGHNA and YNFKEQ. V was trimmed by 0 bases and J by 5 bases, leaving 13 bases between them. This CDR3 spans 15 amino acids.

The sample holds a few counts of this clonotype. The J gene is TRBJ1-4, the V gene TRBV20-1, with D hard to call. The CDR3 covers 13 residues. The germline V gene encodes CDR1 DFQATT and CDR2 SNEGSKA (reference sequence). The V gene lost 3 bases and the J gene lost 4 bases, with 9 bases spanning the gap. The CDR3 nucleotides read TGCAGTGCTAGCTCCACCAATAATGAAAAACTGTTTTTT. Amino acids: CSASSTNNEKLFF.

This chain connects TRBV20-1 to TRBJ2-1, with TRBD2 matching over 9 bases. Germline V gene sequence: CDR1 DFQATT, CDR2 SNEGSKA (reference sequence). This CDR3 region has 14 residues. Germline trimming cut 3 bases from V and 9 bases from J; bases unmatched to any gene: 9. The DNA of the CDR3 is TGCAGTGCTAGGGCTAGCGGGACCCGTCGTGAGCAGTTCTTC. This gives the protein CSARASGTRREQFF.

This clonotype was seen more than once but under ten times. The gene calls are TRBV15 and TRBJ2-3; 7 nucleotides align to TRBD2. With 3 bases clipped from V and 2 bases from J, the junction kept 5 bases outside the gene matches. Per germline, CDR1 LNHNV and CDR2 YYDKDF (reference sequence). The CDR3 runs 15 residues. The CDR3 DNA reads as TGTGCCACCAGCAGGGCTAGCGGAAACACAGATACGCAGTATTTT. It translates to CATSRASGNTDTQYF.

The rearrangement joins TRBV6-2 or TRBV6-3 to TRBJ2-2, with D unresolved. V was shortened by 5 bases and J by 6 bases, with 16 bases between the two germline ends. The CDR3 is made up of 15 amino acids. Germline CDR1 MNHEY, CDR2 SVGEGT. CDR3 residues: CASSPSLLAPGELFF. The CDR3, as DNA: TGTGCCAGCAGTCCCAGCCTCCTGGCCCCCGGGGAGCTGTTTTTT.